These 10 T cell receptor beta chains originate from one sample sequenced in a study of T-cell reconstitution after alpha-beta-depleted transplantation in children. These receptors' antigens are unknown. A TCRbeta library incorporating unique molecular identifiers was prepared. From the PCR reads, TCRdb called clonotypes with MiXCR, one entry per CDR3 protein. This table has about 300,000 distinct CDR3 sequences, approximately 7.3% appearing once. Overall study results and limits: T-cell numbers and diversity, one year after transplant, stemmed largely from T cells that were newly produced.

The specimen was peripheral blood, collected 360 days after TCRalphabeta/CD19-depleted stem cell transplant. The receptors were gathered from a female patient aged 2-15 years who had a stem cell transplant for Fanconi anemia, so the T cells may come from the graft donor.

This clonotype was seen at least ten times. V gene TRBV20-1 combines with J gene TRBJ2-2; D uncertain. Trimming removed 2 bases from V and 2 bases from J, with 6 bases in between. CDR3 length equals 13 residues. Germline V lookup: CDR1 DFQATT, CDR2 SNEGSKA (reference sequence). CDR3 bases: TGCAGTGCTAGACCGAGAAACACCGGGGAGCTGTTTTTT. Translating gives CSARPRNTGELFF.

The chain combines TRBV20-1 with TRBJ2-2; D is unresolved. Germline V gives CDR1 DFQATT, CDR2 SNEGSKA (reference sequence). V lost 0 bases, J lost 6 bases, and 17 bases lay in between. This CDR3 spans 16 amino acids. The CDR3 sequence: CSARDRSYLQAGELFF. The CDR3 DNA reads as TGCAGTGCTAGAGATCGTAGTTACCTGCAGGCCGGGGAGCTGTTTTTT.

This clonotype was detected many times. The chain couples TRBV7-7 to TRBJ2-3, with 9 bases that match TRBD2. This CDR3 has 15 residues. In germline, CDR1 is SSHAT, CDR2 FNYEAQ (reference sequence). With V trimmed by 1 base and J by 6 bases, 5 bases remained unmatched. The CDR3 sequence: CASSLERGAYDTQYF. Written as DNA, the CDR3 is TGTGCCAGCAGCTTAGAGCGGGGGGCCTACGATACGCAGTATTTT.

This clonotype was counted at least ten times. V usage is TRBV24-1 and J usage is TRBJ2-1; 7 nucleotides agree with TRBD1. Germline assignment: CDR1 KGHDR and CDR2 SFDVKD. The CDR3 covers 16 residues. The trim removed 4 bases at V and 0 bases at J, leaving 5 bases unmatched. The CDR3 sequence is CATSDPGGSSYNEQFF. The CDR3 region has the DNA TGTGCCACCAGTGACCCAGGGGGTAGCTCCTACAATGAGCAGTTCTTC.

The chain links TRBV18 to TRBJ2-5; weak D call: TRBD2 (5 bases). Between the trimmed V and J ends, which lost 0 bases and 1 base, there was a span of 15 bases. Germline V lookup: CDR1 KGHSH, CDR2 LQKENI. This CDR3 has 17 amino acids. Here the CDR3 reads CASSPPMSSLFQETQYF. The CDR3 bases are TGTGCCAGCTCACCACCGATGTCTAGCCTATTCCAAGAGACCCAGTACTTC.

This clonotype was observed a handful of times. The chain employs TRBV18 and TRBJ1-4; maybe TRBD1 (6 bases). CDR3 length: 13 amino acids. Trimming left V 2 bases short and J 8 bases short, with 9 bases between. The germline gives CDR1 KGHSH, CDR2 LQKENI. CDR3 amino acids: CASSPGQSEKLFF. The CDR3 coding sequence is TGTGCCAGCTCACCAGGACAGTCGGAAAAACTGTTTTTT.

This clonotype came up many times. The chain joins TRBV20-1 to TRBJ1-1; possible D gene TRBD1, 5 bases. The CDR3 is 14 amino acids. V was cut by 1 base and J by 1 base, with 10 bases left in between. Germline CDR1 and CDR2: DFQATT and SNEGSKA (reference sequence). CDR3 nucleotide sequence: TGCAGTGCTAGAGTAACCACAGGGAACACTGAAGCTTTCTTT. This encodes CSARVTTGNTEAFF.

Concerning this clonotype itself: A read error may account for a junction end that differs from germline. The chain is built from TRBV3-1 and TRBJ2-7; tentative D call: TRBD2 (5 bases). The CDR3 is 13 residues long. Germline V gene data show CDR1 as LGHDT and CDR2 as YNNKEL (reference sequence). The chain's CDR3 is CASSRGLFYKQYF. DNA for the CDR3: TGTGCCAGCAGCCGCGGGCTTTTCTACAAGCAGTACTTC.

There are many counts of this clonotype. V is TRBV28 and J is TRBJ2-7; tentative D call: TRBD1 (6 bases). Per the germline V gene, CDR1 is MDHEN and CDR2 is SYDVKM. The CDR3 is made up of 16 amino acids. V lost 5 bases, J lost 3 bases, and 20 bases lay in between. The CDR3 DNA reads TGTGCCAGCAGTAATACCCGGGACACTTACAACTACGAGCAGTACTTC. Encoded protein: CASSNTRDTYNYEQYF.

The V gene is TRBV2, the J gene TRBJ2-3; the match to TRBD1 covers 9 bases. The CDR3 extends over 16 amino acids. Trimming at V came to 6 bases and at J to 0 bases, leaving 7 bases not matched to a gene. Looked up from germline, CDR1 is SNHLY and CDR2 is FYNNEI. CDR3 loop: CASSVNRGPSTDTQYF. The CDR3 nucleotides read TGTGCCAGCAGCGTCAACAGGGGGCCGAGCACAGATACGCAGTATTTT.